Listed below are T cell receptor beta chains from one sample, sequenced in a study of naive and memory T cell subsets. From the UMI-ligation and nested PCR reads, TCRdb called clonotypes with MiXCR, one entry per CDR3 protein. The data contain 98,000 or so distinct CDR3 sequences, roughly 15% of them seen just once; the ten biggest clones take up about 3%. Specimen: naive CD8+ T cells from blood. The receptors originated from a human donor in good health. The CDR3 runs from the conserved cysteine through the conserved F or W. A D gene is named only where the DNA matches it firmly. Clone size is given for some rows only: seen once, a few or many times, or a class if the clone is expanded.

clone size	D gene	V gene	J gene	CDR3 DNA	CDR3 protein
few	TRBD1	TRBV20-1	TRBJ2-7	TGCAGTGCCCCGACCGGGGACAGTTCCTACGAGCAGTACTTC	CSAPTGDSSYEQYF
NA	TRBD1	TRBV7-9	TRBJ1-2	TGTGCCAGCAGCGCGGACAGGGGGCATAACTATGGCTACACCTTC	CASSADRGHNYGYTF
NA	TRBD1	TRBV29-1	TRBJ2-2	TGCAGCGCGAGGGACAGGGGAAGTACCGGGGAGCTGTTTTTT	CSARDRGSTGELFF
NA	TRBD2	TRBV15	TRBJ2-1	TGTGCCACCAGCACTGAGGGAGGGTCCCCGAGCTCCTACAATGAGCAGTTCTTC	CATSTEGGSPSSYNEQFF
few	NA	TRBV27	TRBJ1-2	TGTGCCAGTTCGTTGGGGGAACTCTATGGCTACACCTTC	CASSLGELYGYTF
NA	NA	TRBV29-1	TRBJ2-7	TGCAGCGGCCGGGACCACGACAGGCACGAGCAGTACTTC	CSGRDHDRHEQYF
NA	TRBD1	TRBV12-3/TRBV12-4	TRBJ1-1	TGTGCCAGCAGCGTAAACAGGGGCACTGAAGCTTTCTTT	CASSVNRGTEAFF
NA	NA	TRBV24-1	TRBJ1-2	TGTGCCACCAGTGATTTGGATCACTATGGCTACACCTTC	CATSDLDHYGYTF
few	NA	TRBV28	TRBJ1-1	TGTGCCAGCAGTTGGGTCGCTGAAGCTTTCTTT	CASSWVAEAFF
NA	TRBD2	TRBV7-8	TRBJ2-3	TGTGCCAGCAGCATCCTAGCGGGCAGCACAGATACGCAGTATTTT	CASSILAGSTDTQYF
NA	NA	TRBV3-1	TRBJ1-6	TGTGCCAGCAGCCAAGAGGTTGGATTTCCTTTACAAAATTCACCCCTCCACTTT	CASSQEVGFPLQNSPLHF
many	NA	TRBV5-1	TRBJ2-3	TGCGCCAGCAGCTCGGGGTTTGTCCCTAGCACAGATACGCAGTATTTT	CASSSGFVPSTDTQYF
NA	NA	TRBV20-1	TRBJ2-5	TGCAGTGCTAGAGATCTAGTCGCGGGACCAGGGGAGACCCAGTACTTC	CSARDLVAGPGETQYF
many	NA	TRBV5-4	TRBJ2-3	TGTGCCCCAGGTTATGGGGGCGCAGATACGCAGTATTTT	CAPGYGGADTQYF
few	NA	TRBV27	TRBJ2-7	TGTGCCAGCCAACCAGGGGTGGCCTCCTACGAGCAGTACTTC	CASQPGVASYEQYF
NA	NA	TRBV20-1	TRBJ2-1	TGCAGTGCTCCGGACGGGGGCCCCTACAATGAGCAGTTCTTC	CSAPDGGPYNEQFF